These T cell receptor beta chains were read from a single sample in a study of cytomegalovirus exposure and HLA in healthy donors. The data were produced by immunoSEQ multiplex PCR, yet TCRdb's version contains in-frame clones alone and is incomplete. The repertoire includes 150,000 or so clones, 73% of them detected once, and 1.5% to 2% sits in the top ten. Material: PBMCs. The receptors stem from a woman under 30 in good health and CMV-seronegative. Each CDR3 is given with its conserved first and last residue. The D gene is left open where the match is weak. Clone size is not always given. Where it is, it says once, few, many or a class for expanded clones.

TRBV5-5	TRBJ2-7	-	-	TGTGCCAGCAGCTTTGGGCCCGGTGATCGGTACTTC	CASSFGPGDRYF
TRBV5-1	TRBJ2-2	TRBD2	-	TGCGCCAGCAGCACCGGACTAGCTTGGAGGGCCGGGGAGCTGTTTTTT	CASSTGLAWRAGELFF
TRBV5-4	TRBJ2-5	TRBD1	-	TGTGCCAGCAGGGGTGGGACAGGTGGAGAGACCCAGTACTTC	CASRGGTGGETQYF
TRBV27	TRBJ2-7	-	-	TGTGCCAGCAGTTCCCCGGCAGGGCTCGGCTACGAGCAGTACTTC	CASSSPAGLGYEQYF
TRBV9	TRBJ2-3	TRBD2	-	TGTGCCAGTAATAGCGGGAGTGGATCAGATACGCAGTATTTT	CASNSGSGSDTQYF
TRBV30	TRBJ1-3	TRBD1	-	TGTGCCTGGATCGTTGGACAGGGGGATTCTGGAAACACCATATATTTT	CAWIVGQGDSGNTIYF
TRBV21-1	TRBJ2-3	-	-	TGTGCCAGCAGCAAAGTGGAGCGGGGGGCAGCATCTAAAAACACAGATACGCAGTATTTT	CASSKVERGAASKNTDTQYF
TRBV5-4	TRBJ2-3	TRBD2	-	TGTGCCAGCAGTACGGGACTATACACAGATACGCAGTATTTT	CASSTGLYTDTQYF
TRBV5-1	TRBJ2-2	-	-	TGCGCCAGCAGCCCCGGGACATCCGCCGGGGAGCTGTTTTTT	CASSPGTSAGELFF
TRBV29-1	TRBJ2-6	-	-	TGCAGCGTTGATAGCCCATTAGGGGCCAACGTCCTGACTTTC	CSVDSPLGANVLTF
TRBV7-2	TRBJ2-7	-	-	TGTGCCAGCGCGCGAGGACAGAGCTACGAGCAGTACTTC	CASARGQSYEQYF
TRBV29-1	TRBJ1-5	TRBD1	-	TGCAGCGTGGGGACAGGGGTCGGTCAGCCCCAGCATTTT	CSVGTGVGQPQHF
TRBV9	TRBJ2-1	TRBD2	-	TGTGCCAGCAGCGTAGCGGGGGGACCCTACAATGAGCAGTTCTTC	CASSVAGGPYNEQFF
TRBV19	TRBJ1-1	-	-	TGTGCCACCACCACCCGGGGGGGGCGGAACACTGAAGCTTTCTTT	CATTTRGGRNTEAFF
TRBV19	TRBJ2-3	-	few	TGTGCCAGTAGTCCGAAGAGGAGCACAGATACGCAGTATTTT	CASSPKRSTDTQYF
TRBV11-2	TRBJ2-5	TRBD2	-	TGTGCCAGCAGTCATCTAGCGGGAGGTCAGGAGACCCAGTACTTC	CASSHLAGGQETQYF
TRBV7-9	TRBJ2-7	-	-	TGCGCCAGCAGCCTTACATCGATCTACGAGCAGTACTTC	CASSLTSIYEQYF
TRBV21-1	TRBJ1-1	-	-	TGTGCCAGCAAACCGGGAGGGGGCCTAGGGAACACTGAAGCTTTCTTT	CASKPGGGLGNTEAFF
TRBV10-2	TRBJ1-1	TRBD1	few	TGCGCCAGCAGTGAGCCCTCGACAGGGTGGGGCACTGAAGCTTTCTTT	CASSEPSTGWGTEAFF
TRBV7-8	TRBJ1-3	-	-	TGTGCCAGCAGCCCGAGCCCCCAGGGGTACTCTGGAAACACCATATATTTT	CASSPSPQGYSGNTIYF
TRBV4-2	TRBJ1-1	-	-	TGTGCCAGCAGCCAATCCGGACAGTACACTGAAGCTTTCTTT	CASSQSGQYTEAFF
TRBV7-7	TRBJ2-5	TRBD1	-	TGTGCCAGCAGCCCAGGGACAGGCCAAGAGACCCAGTACTTC	CASSPGTGQETQYF
TRBV6-5	TRBJ2-5	-	-	TGTGCCAGCACGCTGGGGGGACGACAAGAGACCCAGTACTTC	CASTLGGRQETQYF
TRBV28	TRBJ1-1	-	-	TGTGCCAGCAGTTTATCCGACAGTGAAGCTTTCTTT	CASSLSDSEAFF
TRBV18	TRBJ1-6	TRBD1	-	TGTGCCACTACCGACAGGGGTGGTTCACCCCTCCACTTT	CATTDRGGSPLHF
TRBV7-2	TRBJ1-2	TRBD1	-	TGTGCCAGCAGCCGGACAGGAGGTCGGGCTAACTATGGCTACACCTTC	CASSRTGGRANYGYTF
TRBV19	TRBJ1-2	-	-	TGTGCCAGTAGCCGGACATCTGCTAACTATGGCTACACCTTC	CASSRTSANYGYTF
TRBV13	TRBJ1-1	TRBD1	-	TGTGCCAGCAGCTTAGTGGACAGGGGGGAAGCTGAAGCTTTCTTT	CASSLVDRGEAEAFF
TRBV5-4	TRBJ2-5	TRBD1	-	TGTGCCAGCAGCCCGGAGATGACAGGGATCGGGGAGACCCAGTACTTC	CASSPEMTGIGETQYF
TRBV4-3	TRBJ2-3	TRBD2	-	TGCGCCAGCAGCCAACTAGCGGGAGATGCAGATACGCAGTATTTT	CASSQLAGDADTQYF
TRBV18	TRBJ2-7	TRBD1	once	TGTGCCAGCTCACCGCGCGGACAGGGCTCCTACGAGCAGTACTTC	CASSPRGQGSYEQYF
TRBV7-9	TRBJ2-6	-	-	TGTTCCAGCAGCTTAGGATGGTTCGGAGGAGAGCCTGGGGCCAACGTCCTGACTTTC	CSSSLGWFGGEPGANVLTF
TRBV5-1	TRBJ2-1	TRBD2	-	TGTGCCAGCAGCTTGGCGGGAGTGTCGAGCAATGAGCAGTTCTTC	CASSLAGVSSNEQFF
TRBV13	TRBJ2-2	TRBD1	-	TGTGCCAGCAGCTTAGCTGGACAGGGCCCCACCGGGGAGCTGTTTTTT	CASSLAGQGPTGELFF
TRBV27	TRBJ1-6	TRBD1	-	TGTGCCAGCAGTTTTGGGGGGACAGCCCGGTATAATTCACCCCTCCACTTT	CASSFGGTARYNSPLHF
TRBV5-4	TRBJ2-5	TRBD1	once	TGTGCCAGCAGCTTGAACAGGGGGGAGACCCAGTACTTC	CASSLNRGETQYF
TRBV11-2	TRBJ1-2	TRBD1	-	TGTGCCAGCAGCTTAGATCGTCGTGACAGGGGGCCGAAATATGGCTACACCTTC	CASSLDRRDRGPKYGYTF
TRBV5-4	TRBJ1-1	-	-	TGTGCCAGCAGCCGGTCCAATACGAACACTGAAGCTTTCTTT	CASSRSNTNTEAFF
TRBV5-1	TRBJ1-2	TRBD1	-	TGCGCCAGCAGCTTCCCGGACAGGGGTGGTGGCTACACCTTC	CASSFPDRGGGYTF
TRBV6-1	TRBJ2-3	TRBD2	-	TGTGCCAGCAGTGAAGCGGCACTAGCGGGGGGCTGGTATACGCAGTATTTT	CASSEAALAGGWYTQYF
TRBV11-2	TRBJ1-1	-	-	TGTGCCAGCAGCCATAATCCGGGGACTGAAGCTTTCTTT	CASSHNPGTEAFF
TRBV5-1	TRBJ2-2	TRBD2	-	TGCGCCAGCAGCATTGGACTAGCGGTCGGGGAGCTGTTTTTT	CASSIGLAVGELFF
TRBV21-1	TRBJ2-3	-	-	TGTGCCAGCAGCCCCATCTCCCGACAGGGATCAGATACGCAGTATTTT	CASSPISRQGSDTQYF
TRBV11-2	TRBJ2-5	-	-	TGTGCCAGCAGCCCCCGGGACATACAAGAGACCCAGTACTTC	CASSPRDIQETQYF
TRBV27	TRBJ2-3	-	-	TGTGCCAGCATGAGACAGAGCACAGATACGCAGTATTTT	CASMRQSTDTQYF
TRBV29-1	TRBJ1-1	-	-	TGCAGCGTTGAAGTAGTAGTGAACACTGAAGCTTTCTTT	CSVEVVVNTEAFF
TRBV5-1	TRBJ2-1	TRBD1	few	TGCGCCAGCAGCTTCGGCAGGGGGTTCATAAATCCCTACAATGAGCAGTTCTTC	CASSFGRGFINPYNEQFF
TRBV9	TRBJ2-5	TRBD1	few	TGTGCCAGCAGCCCCCGGACAGGGAGAGGGGAGACCCAGTACTTC	CASSPRTGRGETQYF
TRBV5-4	TRBJ1-2	TRBD1	-	TGTGCCAGCAGACCGGGACAGATTAACTATGGCTACACCTTC	CASRPGQINYGYTF
TRBV4-3	TRBJ1-2	-	-	TGCGCCAGCAGCCGACAGAACCCGGCCGACAGATATGGCTACACCTTC	CASSRQNPADRYGYTF
TRBV19	TRBJ1-1	-	-	TGTGCCAGTAGTATGCGGAACACTGAAGCTTTCTTT	CASSMRNTEAFF
TRBV5-4	TRBJ2-6	TRBD1	-	TGTGCCAGCAGTTCTACAGGGGGGTCTGGGGCCAACGTCCTGACTTTC	CASSSTGGSGANVLTF
TRBV7-9	TRBJ2-7	-	-	TGTGCCAGCAGCAGGACAAGCTCCTACGAGCAGTACTTC	CASSRTSSYEQYF
TRBV25-1	TRBJ2-4	-	few	TGTGCCAGCAGTGGTCCTAAAGGGGTAGCCAAAAACAGTCAGTACTTC	CASSGPKGVAKNSQYF
TRBV21-1	TRBJ1-6	-	-	TGTGCCAGCAGCATACCATTTAGTTACTCACCCCTCCACTTT	CASSIPFSYSPLHF
TRBV19	TRBJ2-5	-	-	TGTGCCAGTAGTCCCCGCGGGGAGACCCAGTACTTC	CASSPRGETQYF
TRBV11-3	TRBJ2-1	TRBD1	-	TGTGCCAGCAGCCCTCGGACAGGCCTCTATTACAATGAGCAGTTCTTC	CASSPRTGLYYNEQFF
TRBV25-1	TRBJ1-2	-	-	TGTGCCAGCAGTGGCAGGGGACGTTCAGGTCATGGCTACACCTTC	CASSGRGRSGHGYTF